This T cell receptor beta chain was retrieved from a study of shared clonotypes between healthy human individuals. General study findings and limits: Rarefaction analysis demonstrated incomplete sorted-subset sequencing notwithstanding large depth.

The CDR3 totals 10 residues. Germline lookup yields CDR1 WNHNN and CDR2 SYGVQD (reference sequence). V was clipped by 10 bases and J by 6 bases; unmatched bases: 3. Genomic DNA per cell subset filled all wells of several immunoSEQ plates. Sequencing was performed with immunoSEQ multiplex PCR; in TCRdb, only in-frame clones are kept and a portion is missing. The sample has over 2 million clones, 92% seen once. This clone was counted a few times. As yet, its antigen is unknown. Those who donated, Caucasian adults without exception, all lived in Nashville, Tennessee. CD4+ cells underwent separation, giving CD45RA+ naive and CD45RA-negative memory subsets.

The clonotype comes from a man aged 18 to 29 in good health. Some clones in this sample may be carry-over from other donors' samples. The material sequenced was naive CD4+ T cells from PBMCs. Subset given: CD45RA+ positively selected. The chain couples TRBV10-1 to TRBJ2-7; 7 bases are shared with TRBD2. This CDR3 is CATPGGEQYF. The CDR3 DNA follows: TGCGCCACCCCGGGAGGCGAGCAGTACTTC.